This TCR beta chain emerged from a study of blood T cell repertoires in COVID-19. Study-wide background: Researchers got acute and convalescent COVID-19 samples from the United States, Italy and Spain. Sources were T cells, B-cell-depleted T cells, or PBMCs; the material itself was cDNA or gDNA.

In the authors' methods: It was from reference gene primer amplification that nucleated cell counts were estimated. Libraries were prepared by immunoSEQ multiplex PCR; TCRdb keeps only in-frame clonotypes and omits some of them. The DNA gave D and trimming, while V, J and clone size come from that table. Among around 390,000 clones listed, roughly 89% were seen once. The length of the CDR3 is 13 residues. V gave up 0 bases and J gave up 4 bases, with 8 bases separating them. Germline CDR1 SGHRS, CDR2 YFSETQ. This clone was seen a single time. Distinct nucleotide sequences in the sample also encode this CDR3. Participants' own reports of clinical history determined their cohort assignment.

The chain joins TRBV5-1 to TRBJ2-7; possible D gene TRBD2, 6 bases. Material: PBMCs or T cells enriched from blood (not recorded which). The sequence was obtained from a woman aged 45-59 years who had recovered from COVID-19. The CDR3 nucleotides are TGCGCCAGCAGCTTGGGGGGAGGATACGAGCAGTACTTC. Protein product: CASSLGGGYEQYF.